The source of this TCR beta chain is a study of CD8 T cells in ankylosing spondylitis (TCRdb year 2017). Broadly, across the study: T cell receptor beta repertoires were profiled in healthy donors and ankylosing spondylitis patients so that disease-linked TCR variants could be found. In total, the full study cohort was made up of 85 to 140 healthy donors and more than 20 ankylosing spondylitis patients. Peripheral blood samples were taken, and synovial fluid was additionally collected from ankylosing spondylitis patients. General study outcomes and caveats: The disease-linked clones showed a CD8+ phenotype and occurred at relatively low frequencies in peripheral blood. The disease-linked clones were reported as significantly enriched in matched synovial fluid samples from ankylosing spondylitis patients. A TCR beta motif of several highly homologous amino acid variants appeared characteristic of blood from ankylosing spondylitis patients. Some motif variants were previously reported in synovial fluid and blood of reactive arthritis patients, suggesting common disease-initiation mechanisms.

A word on this clonotype: What antigen it recognizes has not been identified. No much larger clonotype is one base removed from it; base qualities were not supplied.

The CDR3 holds 16 amino acids from the cysteine to the phenylalanine. Here the CDR3 DNA is all that survives: 48 bases in frame from base 1. In the germline V gene, CDR1 corresponds to MDHEN and CDR2 to SYDVKM. After removal of 0 bases from V and 2 bases from J, the junction retains 5 bases not matched to a gene. Sequenced on an Illumina HiSeq 2500. Quantitative 5'-RACE with molecular barcodes was the method used to prepare the TCR beta libraries. Per the original workflow: Disease-linked TCR variants were identified with a new computational method built on a probabilistic model of VDJ rearrangement. TCRdb trimmed public reads at Q25 via fastp, called clones via MiXCR and kept in-frame beta chains. Identical CDR3 protein sequences are pooled into one entry, listed with their most common genes and DNA. The V and J calls and clone size are TCRdb's, not the authors'. Present in this sample are some 400,000 distinct CDR3 sequences, 20% to 25% of which were seen just once. Approximately 16% of the sample lies in the top ten.

Rearrangement joined TRBV28 to TRBJ2-3, and 7 junctional nucleotides match TRBD2. The sample comprised blood, either unsorted or a sorted T cell fraction (not recorded which). This clonotype originated in a male donor with ankylosing spondylitis. Here is the DNA: TGTGCCAGCAGTTTATGGTCTAGCGGAAACACAGATACGCAGTATTTT. The encoded protein is CASSLWSSGNTDTQYF.